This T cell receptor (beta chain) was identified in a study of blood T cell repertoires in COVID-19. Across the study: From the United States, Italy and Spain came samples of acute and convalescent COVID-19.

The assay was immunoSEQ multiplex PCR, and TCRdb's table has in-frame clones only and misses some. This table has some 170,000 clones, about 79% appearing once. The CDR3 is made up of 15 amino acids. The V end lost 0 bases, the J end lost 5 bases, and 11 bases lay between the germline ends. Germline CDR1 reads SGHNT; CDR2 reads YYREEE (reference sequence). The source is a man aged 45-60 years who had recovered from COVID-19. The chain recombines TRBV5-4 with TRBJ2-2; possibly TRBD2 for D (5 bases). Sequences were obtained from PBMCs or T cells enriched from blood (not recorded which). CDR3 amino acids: CASSLVSRGTGELFF. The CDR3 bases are TGTGCCAGCAGCTTGGTATCTCGGGGAACCGGGGAGCTGTTTTTT.